Detailed here is one T cell receptor beta chain. As the template, RNA transcripts were used to amplify TCR beta CDR3 regions. The first-round RT-PCR employed HTBI primers together with the Qiagen OneStep RT-PCR kit. A multiplex PCR was then performed as the second round. TCRdb re-called the multiplex PCR reads through MiXCR, storing one row per CDR3 protein. The sample shows about 400,000 distinct CDR3 sequences, around 16% of them seen only once. V shed 0 bases and J shed 7 bases, with 13 bases lying between them. Germline V gives CDR1 KGHSH, CDR2 LQKENI. The CDR3 has 14 amino acids. These data are taken from a study of Graves' ophthalmopathy and Graves' hyperthyroidism. Study background: Peripheral blood samples were taken at initial diagnosis, before any treatment.

The sequencing input was peripheral blood. The receptor comes from a woman aged 18-29 years with Graves' ophthalmopathy. The chain joins TRBV18 to TRBJ2-7; tentatively, D is TRBD1 or TRBD2 (5 bases each). CDR3 nucleotides: TGTGCCAGCTCACCACCCCGGGGCATGAGTGAGCAGTACTTC. Protein product: CASSPPRGMSEQYF.